The rows below give T cell receptor beta chains drawn from one sample of a study of CD8 T cells in Susac syndrome. TCRdb fed the immunoSEQ multiplex PCR reads into MiXCR, producing one record per CDR3 protein. This table has roughly 300,000 distinct CDR3 sequences, approximately 85% appearing once. Sequencing used CD8+ T cells from PBMCs. These TCRs come from a human donor with multiple sclerosis. The CDR3 runs from the conserved cysteine through the conserved F or W. Each record gives: D gene, J gene, clone size, V gene, CDR3 protein, CDR3 DNA. A D gene is named only where the DNA matches it firmly. Part of the rows lack a size; the others show once, few, many or a class for expanded clones.

TRBD1 TRBJ2-5 NA TRBV11-2 CASSPLRGHLEETQYF TGTGCCAGCAGCCCATTAAGGGGGCACTTGGAAGAGACCCAGTACTTC
TRBD1 TRBJ2-1 NA TRBV24-1 CATRGTDPDSRSNEQFF TGTGCCACCAGAGGGACAGATCCGGACTCACGGAGTAATGAGCAGTTCTTC
NA TRBJ1-3 NA TRBV28 CASSSTDSSGNTIYF TGTGCCAGCAGCAGTACTGACAGCTCTGGAAACACCATATATTTT
NA TRBJ2-1 NA TRBV2 CASSQSANEQFF TGTGCCAGCAGCCAATCGGCCAATGAGCAGTTCTTC
NA TRBJ1-5 NA TRBV4-1 CASSQDIAQGHQPQHF TGCGCCAGCAGCCAAGATATCGCTCAGGGGCATCAGCCCCAGCATTTT
NA TRBJ2-7 few TRBV27 CASSLGSDYEQYF TGTGCCAGTAGTCTAGGTAGTGACTACGAGCAGTACTTC
TRBD1 TRBJ1-1 NA TRBV7-9 CASSQPGQGPMNTEAFF TGTGCCAGCAGCCAGCCGGGACAGGGGCCAATGAACACTGAAGCTTTCTTT
NA TRBJ2-7 NA TRBV30 CACFGAVGGPLYEQYF TGTGCCTGTTTCGGGGCGGTGGGAGGCCCTCTCTACGAGCAGTACTTC
NA TRBJ1-1 once TRBV7-9 CASSSPQDHFYTEAFF TGTGCCAGCAGCTCCCCGCAGGACCACTTTTACACTGAAGCTTTCTTT
NA TRBJ1-2 NA TRBV27 CASSFGGSYGYTF TGTGCCAGCAGTTTTGGGGGTTCGTACGGCTACACCTTC
NA TRBJ2-3 NA TRBV10-1 CASTQRREDTQYF TGCGCCAGCACCCAGAGGAGAGAAGATACGCAGTATTTT
NA TRBJ1-6 NA TRBV6-6 CASSYSIFSNSPLHF TGTGCCAGCAGTTACTCGATTTTTTCTAATTCACCCCTCCACTTT
TRBD2 TRBJ2-3 NA TRBV27 CASSYSSGSADTQYF TGTGCCAGCAGTTATTCCAGCGGGAGTGCAGATACGCAGTATTTT
TRBD2 TRBJ2-7 NA TRBV7-9 CASTPRAGAYYEQYF TGTGCCAGCACCCCCCGCGCGGGAGCTTACTACGAGCAGTACTTC
NA TRBJ2-3 NA TRBV14 CASSTGTASTDTQYF TGTGCCAGCAGCACGGGGACGGCTAGCACAGATACGCAGTATTTT
TRBD2 TRBJ2-5 NA TRBV3-1 CASSYDTSSGVQETQYF TGTGCCAGCAGCTATGACACTTCGAGCGGGGTCCAAGAGACCCAGTACTTC
NA TRBJ2-7 few TRBV30 CAWSLGGRYEQYF TGTGCCTGGAGTCTGGGGGGCAGATACGAGCAGTACTTC
NA TRBJ2-3 NA TRBV11-2 CASSHAADTDTQYF TGTGCCAGCAGCCACGCGGCGGATACAGATACGCAGTATTTT
NA TRBJ2-5 NA TRBV20-1 CSARRGVGRIQETQYF TGCAGTGCTAGAAGGGGGGTCGGGCGTATCCAAGAGACCCAGTACTTC
NA TRBJ1-1 NA TRBV5-6 CASSPRFDAGDTEAFF TGTGCCAGCAGCCCCCGGTTTGATGCAGGTGACACTGAAGCTTTCTTT
TRBD2 TRBJ2-7 NA TRBV28 CASSLSGSFYEQYF TGTGCCAGCAGTTTGAGCGGGAGCTTTTACGAGCAGTACTTC
NA TRBJ1-1 NA TRBV2 CASSEGSLRSTEAFF TGTGCCAGCAGTGAAGGGTCATTGAGAAGCACTGAAGCTTTCTTT
TRBD1 TRBJ2-5 NA TRBV2 CASKGGQTQETQYF TGTGCCAGCAAAGGGGGACAGACCCAAGAGACCCAGTACTTC
TRBD1 TRBJ1-2 NA TRBV5-1 CASSVTGGAHGYTF TGCGCCAGCAGCGTGACAGGGGGCGCACATGGCTACACCTTC
NA TRBJ1-4 NA TRBV28 CAVKNEKLFF TGTGCCGTAAAGAATGAAAAACTGTTTTTT
NA TRBJ1-1 NA TRBV3-1 CASVLTGNTEAFF TGTGCCAGCGTACTGACAGGTAACACTGAAGCTTTCTTT
NA TRBJ1-2 NA TRBV25-1 CASSRNTELGKNYGYTF TGTGCCAGCAGTCGGAATACAGAACTGGGAAAGAACTATGGCTACACCTTC
NA TRBJ2-1 NA TRBV6-1 CASSERGDTLSSYNEQFF TGTGCCAGCAGTGAGAGGGGGGACACCTTGAGCTCCTACAATGAGCAGTTCTTC
NA TRBJ2-5 NA TRBV7-8 CASSLVAISETQYF TGTGCCAGCAGCTTAGTCGCTATTTCAGAGACCCAGTACTTC
NA TRBJ1-1 NA TRBV5-4 CASSAQVYTEAFF TGTGCCAGCAGCGCACAGGTATACACTGAAGCTTTCTTT
TRBD1 TRBJ1-6 NA TRBV19 CASSILGQGSGNSPLHF TGTGCCAGTAGTATCCTGGGACAGGGCAGCGGAAATTCACCCCTCCACTTT
NA TRBJ2-1 NA TRBV29-1 CSSGPENEQFF TGCAGCTCCGGACCTGAAAATGAGCAGTTCTTC
NA TRBJ2-7 once TRBV7-9 CASSLIGRGGMRGYEQYF TGTGCCAGCAGCTTAATTGGGCGCGGCGGGATGAGGGGCTACGAGCAGTACTTC
TRBD1 TRBJ2-3 NA TRBV27 CASSFIRTGLNTDTQYF TGTGCCAGCAGTTTCATCAGGACAGGGCTAAACACAGATACGCAGTATTTT
NA TRBJ2-1 NA TRBV19 CASSALSLADPYNEQFF TGTGCCAGTAGTGCCCTGTCACTAGCTGATCCCTACAATGAGCAGTTCTTC
NA TRBJ2-1 NA TRBV14 CASSQVISGYYNEQFF TGTGCCAGCAGCCAAGTGATTAGCGGATACTACAATGAGCAGTTCTTC
NA TRBJ2-1 NA TRBV20-1 CSASWREVSYNEQFF TGCAGTGCTAGTTGGCGGGAAGTCTCCTACAATGAGCAGTTCTTC
TRBD1 TRBJ2-2 NA TRBV20-1 CSAWGQGLRTGELFF TGCAGTGCTTGGGGACAGGGGTTAAGGACCGGGGAGCTGTTTTTT
NA TRBJ2-7 NA TRBV12-3/TRBV12-4 CASSDPRTASSYEQYF TGTGCCAGCAGCGACCCTAGGACTGCGAGCTCCTACGAGCAGTACTTC
NA TRBJ1-2 NA TRBV2 CASRAGANYGYTF TGTGCCAGCAGGGCTGGGGCTAACTATGGCTACACCTTC
TRBD2 TRBJ2-3 NA TRBV12-3/TRBV12-4 CASRRDVLAGRADTQYF TGTGCCAGCAGACGGGATGTGCTAGCGGGACGTGCAGATACGCAGTATTTT
NA TRBJ2-1 once TRBV9 CASSPTDSSYNEQFF TGTGCCAGCAGCCCGACAGATAGCTCCTACAATGAGCAGTTCTTC
NA TRBJ2-7 NA TRBV13 CASSLLTGQEPYEQYF TGTGCCAGCAGCTTGCTTACGGGACAAGAACCTTACGAGCAGTACTTC
TRBD2 TRBJ2-1 NA TRBV6-2/TRBV6-3 CASSWDYGEQFF TGTGCCAGCAGCTGGGACTATGGTGAGCAGTTCTTC
TRBD2 TRBJ2-3 NA TRBV11-2 CASSFSGRGTDTQYF TGTGCCAGCAGTTTTAGCGGGAGGGGCACAGATACGCAGTATTTT
NA TRBJ1-5 once TRBV18 CASPPMRHENQPQHF TGTGCCAGCCCACCAATGAGACATGAAAATCAGCCCCAGCATTTT
TRBD2 TRBJ2-1 NA TRBV27 CASSLSAGGPVGEQFF TGTGCCAGCAGTTTATCGGCGGGAGGGCCGGTTGGTGAGCAGTTCTTC
TRBD2 TRBJ2-2 NA TRBV20-1 CSARDWDYSNTGELFF TGCAGTGCTAGAGATTGGGACTACTCGAACACCGGGGAGCTGTTTTTT
NA TRBJ2-6 NA TRBV14 CASSQPRRGSGANVLTF TGTGCCAGCAGCCAACCCCGCCGGGGGTCTGGGGCCAACGTCCTGACTTTC
NA TRBJ2-7 NA TRBV28 CASRDISTYEQYF TGTGCCAGCAGAGACATTTCGACCTACGAGCAGTACTTC
TRBD2 TRBJ2-7 NA TRBV6-5 CASSYSAGLAAYEQYF TGTGCCAGCAGTTACTCGGCTGGACTAGCGGCTTACGAGCAGTACTTC
NA TRBJ2-2 NA TRBV15 CATIPGGGTGELFF TGTGCCACCATTCCAGGGGGGGGCACCGGGGAGCTGTTTTTT
TRBD1 TRBJ1-1 NA TRBV7-9 CASSPPTGENTEAFF TGTGCCAGCAGCCCCCCGACAGGGGAGAACACTGAAGCTTTCTTT